These 5 T cell receptor beta chains originate from one sample sequenced in a study of OX40 agonist ivuxolimab in advanced cancers. Some clones are missing from TCRdb's copy, which holds only in-frame ones; the method was immunoSEQ multiplex PCR. The sample includes tens of thousands of clones, about 88% of them seen just once. Sequencing used CD4+ or CD8+ T cells sorted from blood, obtained in a trial of the OX40 agonist ivuxolimab. All receptors derive from an adult with an advanced solid tumor such as melanoma, head and neck, liver or kidney cancer.

This sequence joins TRBV7-2 and TRBJ2-7; TRBD2 agrees at 7 bases. The CDR3 length is 15 residues. The trim removed 3 bases at V and 0 bases at J, leaving 5 bases unmatched. CDR1 is SGHTA and CDR2 is FQGNSA in the germline V gene. The CDR3, as DNA: TGTGCCAGCAGCTTCGACGGGGGGAGCTCCTACGAGCAGTACTTC. This gives the protein CASSFDGGSSYEQYF.

This chain uses TRBV19 with TRBJ1-5; 8 positions agree with TRBD1. There are 12 residues in the CDR3. Trimming removed 8 bases from V and 6 bases from J; junction bases left unmatched: 3. Germline V gene lookup returns CDR1 LNHDA and CDR2 SQIVND (reference sequence). For the CDR3, the DNA is TGTGCCAGTCGGGACAGGCGTCAGCCCCAGCATTTT. Translating it yields CASRDRRQPQHF. Supplemented by reference TRBV19 and TRBJ1-5, the full variable domain reads DGGITQSPKYLFRKEGQNVTLSCEQNLNHDAMYWYRQDPGQGLRLIYYSQIVNDFQKGDIAEGYSVSREKKESFPLTVTSAQKNPTAFYLCASRDRRQPQHFGDGTRLSIL.

Only one count was recorded for this clone. The chain recombines TRBV10-2 with TRBJ1-2; D not certain. CDR1 and CDR2 (germline): WSHSY, SAAADI. Trimming pared 9 bases from V and 8 bases from J, leaving 22 bases between. This CDR3 has 14 residues. The CDR3 region has the DNA TGCGCCAGAAGCCCCTCCGACGGGAAATGGGGCTACACCTTC. As protein: CARSPSDGKWGYTF.

The rearrangement links TRBV15 to TRBJ1-2; tentative D call: TRBD1 (5 bases). V was trimmed by 1 base and J by 4 bases, leaving 10 bases between them. The CDR3 runs to 14 residues. Germline V gene sequence: CDR1 LNHNV, CDR2 YYDKDF (reference sequence). The CDR3 nucleotides read TGTGCCACCAGCAGAGTTGGGGGTCCCTATGGCTACACCTTC. Translated, it gives CATSRVGGPYGYTF.

V usage is TRBV4-1 and J usage is TRBJ2-7; TRBD1 agrees at 9 bases. V was clipped by 0 bases and J by 2 bases; unmatched bases: 5. This CDR3 has 16 amino acids. CDR1 and CDR2 from the germline V gene are MGHRA and YSYEKL. The CDR3 bases are TGCGCCAGCAGCCAAGACACCGGACAGGGGACCTACGAGCAGTACTTC. Encoded protein: CASSQDTGQGTYEQYF.